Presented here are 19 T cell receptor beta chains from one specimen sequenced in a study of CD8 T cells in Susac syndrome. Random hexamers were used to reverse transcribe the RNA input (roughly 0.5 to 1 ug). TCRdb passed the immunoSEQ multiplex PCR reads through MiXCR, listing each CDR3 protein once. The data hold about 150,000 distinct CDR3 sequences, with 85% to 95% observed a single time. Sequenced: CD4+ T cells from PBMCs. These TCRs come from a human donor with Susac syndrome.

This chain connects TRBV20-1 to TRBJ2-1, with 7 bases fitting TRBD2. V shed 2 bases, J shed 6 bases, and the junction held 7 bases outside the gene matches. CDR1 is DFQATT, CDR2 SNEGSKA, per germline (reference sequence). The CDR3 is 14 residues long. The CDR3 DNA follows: TGCAGTGCTAGACTTTCTAGCGGAATCAATGAGCAGTTCTTC. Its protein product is CSARLSSGINEQFF.

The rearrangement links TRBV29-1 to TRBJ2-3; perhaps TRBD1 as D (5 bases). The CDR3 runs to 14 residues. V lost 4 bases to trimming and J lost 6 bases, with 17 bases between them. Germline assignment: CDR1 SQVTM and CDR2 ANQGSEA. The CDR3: CSVVGRTLTDTQYF. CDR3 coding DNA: TGCAGCGTTGTTGGTCGGACACTTACGGATACGCAGTATTTT.

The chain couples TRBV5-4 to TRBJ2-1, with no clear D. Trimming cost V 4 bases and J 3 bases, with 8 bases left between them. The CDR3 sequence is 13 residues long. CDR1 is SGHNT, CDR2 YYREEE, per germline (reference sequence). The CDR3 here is CASSTRDYNEQFF. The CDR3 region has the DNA TGTGCCAGCAGCACAAGGGACTACAATGAGCAGTTCTTC.

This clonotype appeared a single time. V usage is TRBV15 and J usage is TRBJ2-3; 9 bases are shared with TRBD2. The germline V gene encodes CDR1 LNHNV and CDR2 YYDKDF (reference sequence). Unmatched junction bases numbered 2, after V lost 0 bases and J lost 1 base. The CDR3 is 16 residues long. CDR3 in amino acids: CATSRDVAGGTDTQYF. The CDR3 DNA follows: TGTGCCACCAGCAGAGACGTAGCGGGGGGCACAGATACGCAGTATTTT. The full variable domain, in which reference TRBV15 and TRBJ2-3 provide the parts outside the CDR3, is DAMVIQNPRYQVTQFGKPVTLSCSQTLNHNVMYWYQQKSSQAPKLLFHYYDKDFNNEADTPDNFQSRRPNTSFCFLDIRSPGLGDTAMYLCATSRDVAGGTDTQYFGPGTRLTVL.

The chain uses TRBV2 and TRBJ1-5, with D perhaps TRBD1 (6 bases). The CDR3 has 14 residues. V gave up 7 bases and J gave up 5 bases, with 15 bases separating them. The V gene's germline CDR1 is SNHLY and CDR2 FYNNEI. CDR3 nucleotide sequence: TGTGCCAGCATGGGGGGCAGGGCCCATCAGCCCCAGCATTTT. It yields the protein CASMGGRAHQPQHF.

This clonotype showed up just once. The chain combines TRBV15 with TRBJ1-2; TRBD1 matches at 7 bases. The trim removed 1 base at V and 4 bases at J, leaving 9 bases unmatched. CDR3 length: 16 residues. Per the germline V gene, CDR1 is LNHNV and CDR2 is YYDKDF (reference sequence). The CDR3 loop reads CATSRGGSQGIYGYTF. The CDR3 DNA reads TGTGCCACCAGCAGAGGCGGATCACAGGGGATCTATGGCTACACCTTC.

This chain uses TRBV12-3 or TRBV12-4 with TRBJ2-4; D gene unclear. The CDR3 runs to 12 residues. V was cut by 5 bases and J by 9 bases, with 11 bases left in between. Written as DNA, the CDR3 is TGTGCCAGCAGTCCCCTCCCATCCATTCAGTACTTC. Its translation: CASSPLPSIQYF.

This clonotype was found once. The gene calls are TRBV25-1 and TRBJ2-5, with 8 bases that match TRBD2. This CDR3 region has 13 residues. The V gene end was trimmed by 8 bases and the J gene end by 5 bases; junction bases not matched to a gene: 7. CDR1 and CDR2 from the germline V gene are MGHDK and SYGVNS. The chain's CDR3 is CASDRGGPETQYF. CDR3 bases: TGTGCCAGCGACCGGGGGGGCCCTGAGACCCAGTACTTC.

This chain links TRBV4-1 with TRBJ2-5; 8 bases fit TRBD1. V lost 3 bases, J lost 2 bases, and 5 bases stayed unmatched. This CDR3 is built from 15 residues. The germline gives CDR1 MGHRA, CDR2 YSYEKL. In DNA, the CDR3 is TGCGCCAGCAGCCAGCGGACAGGGCTTCAAGAGACCCAGTACTTC. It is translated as CASSQRTGLQETQYF.

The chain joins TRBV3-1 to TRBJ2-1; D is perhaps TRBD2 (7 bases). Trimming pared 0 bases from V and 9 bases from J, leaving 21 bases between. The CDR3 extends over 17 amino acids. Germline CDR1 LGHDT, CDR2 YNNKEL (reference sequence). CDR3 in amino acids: CASSQERGAPRSGEQFF. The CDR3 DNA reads TGTGCCAGCAGCCAAGAACGGGGGGCCCCACGGTCCGGTGAGCAGTTCTTC.

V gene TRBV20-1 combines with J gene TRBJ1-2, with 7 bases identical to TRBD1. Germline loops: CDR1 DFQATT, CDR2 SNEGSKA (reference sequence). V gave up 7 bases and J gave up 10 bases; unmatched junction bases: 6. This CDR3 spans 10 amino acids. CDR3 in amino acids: CSVEQGNYTF. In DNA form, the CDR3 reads TGCAGTGTTGAACAGGGGAACTACACCTTC.

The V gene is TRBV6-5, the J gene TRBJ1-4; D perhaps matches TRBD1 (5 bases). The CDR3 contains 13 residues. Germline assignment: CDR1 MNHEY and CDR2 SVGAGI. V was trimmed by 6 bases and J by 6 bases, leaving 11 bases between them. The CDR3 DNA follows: TGTGCCAGCAGGTCCCCGGGACATGAAAAACTGTTTTTT. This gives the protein CASRSPGHEKLFF.

The CDR3 DNA sequence: TGTGCCAGCAGTTCCAGGGGTGGTAGTGTCACAGATACGCAGTATTTT. Translated, it gives CASSSRGGSVTDTQYF. The chain uses TRBV28 and TRBJ2-3; tentatively, D is TRBD1 (6 bases). CDR3 size: 16 residues. Per the germline V gene, CDR1 is MDHEN and CDR2 is SYDVKM. Trimming took 4 bases from V and 2 from J, leaving 16 bases between them.

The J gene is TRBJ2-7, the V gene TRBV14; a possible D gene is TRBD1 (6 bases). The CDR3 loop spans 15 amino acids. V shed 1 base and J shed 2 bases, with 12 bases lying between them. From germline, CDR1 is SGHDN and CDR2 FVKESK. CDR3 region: CASSQGQVPTYEQYF. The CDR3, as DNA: TGTGCCAGCAGCCAAGGACAGGTTCCAACCTACGAGCAGTACTTC.

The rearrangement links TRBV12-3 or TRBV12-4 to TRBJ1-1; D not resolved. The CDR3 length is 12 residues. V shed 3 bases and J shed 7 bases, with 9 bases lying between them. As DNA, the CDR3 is TGTGCCAGCAGTTTCGTCCGAGGTGAAGCTTTCTTT. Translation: CASSFVRGEAFF.

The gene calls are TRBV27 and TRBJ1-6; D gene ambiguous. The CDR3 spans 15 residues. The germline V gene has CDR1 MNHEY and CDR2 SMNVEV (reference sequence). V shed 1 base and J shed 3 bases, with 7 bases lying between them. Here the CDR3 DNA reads TGTGCCAGCAGTTTATTTGGACGCTATAATTCACCCCTCCACTTT. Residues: CASSLFGRYNSPLHF.

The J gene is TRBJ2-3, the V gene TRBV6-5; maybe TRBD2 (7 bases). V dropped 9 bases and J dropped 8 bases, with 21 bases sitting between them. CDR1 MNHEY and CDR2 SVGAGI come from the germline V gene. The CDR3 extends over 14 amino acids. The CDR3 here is CASHDDGGGGTQYF. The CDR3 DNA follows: TGTGCCAGTCATGACGACGGGGGAGGGGGTACGCAGTATTTT.

CDR3: CASSLRGSPLHF. The CDR3 DNA reads TGTGCCAGCAGCCTTAGGGGATCACCCCTCCACTTT. V gene TRBV27 combines with J gene TRBJ1-6; perhaps TRBD1 as D (5 bases). CDR3 length: 12 residues. Germline V gene sequence: CDR1 MNHEY, CDR2 SMNVEV (reference sequence). Trimming left V 6 bases short and J 10 bases short, with 10 bases between.

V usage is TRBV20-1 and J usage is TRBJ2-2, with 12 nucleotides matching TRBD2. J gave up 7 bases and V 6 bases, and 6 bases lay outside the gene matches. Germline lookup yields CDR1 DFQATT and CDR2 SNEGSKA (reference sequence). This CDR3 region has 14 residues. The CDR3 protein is CSAASGGAFGELFF. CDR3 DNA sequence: TGCAGTGCCGCTAGCGGGGGGGCGTTCGGGGAGCTGTTTTTT.